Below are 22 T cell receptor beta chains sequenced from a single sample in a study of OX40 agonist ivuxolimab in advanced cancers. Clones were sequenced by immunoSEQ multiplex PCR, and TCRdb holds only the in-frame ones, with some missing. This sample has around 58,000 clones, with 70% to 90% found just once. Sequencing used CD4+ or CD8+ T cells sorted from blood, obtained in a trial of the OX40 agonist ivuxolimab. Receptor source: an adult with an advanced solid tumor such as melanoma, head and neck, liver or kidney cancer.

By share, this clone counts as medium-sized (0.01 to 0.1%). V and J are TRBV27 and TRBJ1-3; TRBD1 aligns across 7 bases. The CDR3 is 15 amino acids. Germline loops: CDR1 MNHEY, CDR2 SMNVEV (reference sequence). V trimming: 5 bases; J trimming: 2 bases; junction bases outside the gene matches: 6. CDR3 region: CASSGTVGPGNTIYF. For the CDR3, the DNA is TGTGCCAGCAGTGGGACAGTCGGGCCTGGAAACACCATATATTTT.

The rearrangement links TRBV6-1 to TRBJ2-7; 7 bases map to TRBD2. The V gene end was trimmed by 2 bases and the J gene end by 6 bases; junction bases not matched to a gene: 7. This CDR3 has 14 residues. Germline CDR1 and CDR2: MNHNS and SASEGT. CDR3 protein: CASSERGSFGEQYF. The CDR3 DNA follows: TGTGCCAGCAGTGAACGCGGGAGCTTCGGCGAGCAGTACTTC.

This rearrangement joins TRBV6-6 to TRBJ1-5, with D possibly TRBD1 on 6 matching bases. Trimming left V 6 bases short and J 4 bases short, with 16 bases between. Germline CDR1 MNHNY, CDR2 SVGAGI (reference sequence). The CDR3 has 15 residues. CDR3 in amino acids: CASRASGERNQPQHF. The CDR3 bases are TGTGCCAGCAGAGCCTCAGGGGAGAGGAATCAGCCCCAGCATTTT.

As DNA, the CDR3 is TGTGCCAGTAGACCACAGGGACAGGTTTGGGAAAAACTGTTTTTT. Protein: CASRPQGQVWEKLFF. The J gene is TRBJ1-4, the V gene TRBV19; 8 nucleotides match TRBD1. This CDR3 has 15 residues. The germline V gene encodes CDR1 LNHDA and CDR2 SQIVND (reference sequence). The V segment lost 6 bases and the J segment 8 bases; nucleotides outside the gene matches: 11.

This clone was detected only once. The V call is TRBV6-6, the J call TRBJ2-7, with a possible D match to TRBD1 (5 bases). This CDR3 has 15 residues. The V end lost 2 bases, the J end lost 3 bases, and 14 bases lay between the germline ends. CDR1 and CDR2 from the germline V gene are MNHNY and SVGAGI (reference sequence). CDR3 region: CASSYLATGNYEQYF. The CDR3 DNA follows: TGTGCCAGCAGTTACCTGGCCACAGGCAACTACGAGCAGTACTTC.

CDR3 sequence reads: CASSLDRTYEQYF. The DNA of the CDR3 is TGTGCCAGCTCACTGGACAGGACCTACGAGCAGTACTTC. The rearrangement uses TRBV18 and TRBJ2-7, with 7 bases fitting TRBD1. The CDR3 covers 13 residues. Trimming took 4 bases from V and 2 from J; bases not matched to a gene: 2. CDR1 KGHSH and CDR2 LQKENI come from the germline V gene.

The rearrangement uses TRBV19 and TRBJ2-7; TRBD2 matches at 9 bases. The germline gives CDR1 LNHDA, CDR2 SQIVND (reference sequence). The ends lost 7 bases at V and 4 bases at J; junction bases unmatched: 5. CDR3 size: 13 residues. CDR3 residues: CASMSSGSYEQYF. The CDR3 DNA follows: TGTGCCAGTATGAGTAGCGGGAGTTACGAGCAGTACTTC.

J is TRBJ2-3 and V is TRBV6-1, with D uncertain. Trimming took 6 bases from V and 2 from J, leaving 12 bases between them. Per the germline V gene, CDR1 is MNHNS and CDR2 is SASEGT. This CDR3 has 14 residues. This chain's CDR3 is CASSPEKYTDTQYF. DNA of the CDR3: TGTGCCAGCAGCCCAGAAAAATACACAGATACGCAGTATTTT.

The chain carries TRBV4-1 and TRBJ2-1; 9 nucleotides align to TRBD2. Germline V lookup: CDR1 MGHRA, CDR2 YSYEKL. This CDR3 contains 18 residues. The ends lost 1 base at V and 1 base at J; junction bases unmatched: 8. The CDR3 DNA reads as TGCGCCAGCAGCCAAGCATTGCGGGAGGGGGCGTCCTACAATGAGCAGTTCTTC. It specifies CASSQALREGASYNEQFF.

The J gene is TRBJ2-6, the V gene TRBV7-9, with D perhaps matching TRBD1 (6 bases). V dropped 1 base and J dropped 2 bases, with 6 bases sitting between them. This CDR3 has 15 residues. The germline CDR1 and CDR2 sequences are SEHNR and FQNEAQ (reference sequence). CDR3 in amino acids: CASSLGGPGANVLTF. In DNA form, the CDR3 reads TGTGCCAGCAGCTTAGGGGGGCCTGGGGCCAACGTCCTGACTTTC.

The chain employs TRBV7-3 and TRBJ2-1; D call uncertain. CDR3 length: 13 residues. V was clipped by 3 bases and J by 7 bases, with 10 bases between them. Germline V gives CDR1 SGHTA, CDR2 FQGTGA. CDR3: CASSFRQKNEQFF. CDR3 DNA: TGTGCCAGCAGCTTTCGGCAGAAGAATGAGCAGTTCTTC.

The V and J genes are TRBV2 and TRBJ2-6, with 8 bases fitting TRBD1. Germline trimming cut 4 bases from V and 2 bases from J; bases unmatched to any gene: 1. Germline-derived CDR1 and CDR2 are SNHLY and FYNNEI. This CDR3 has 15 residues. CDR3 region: CASSVGQAGANVLTF. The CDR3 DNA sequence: TGTGCCAGCAGTGTGGGACAGGCTGGGGCCAACGTCCTGACTTTC.

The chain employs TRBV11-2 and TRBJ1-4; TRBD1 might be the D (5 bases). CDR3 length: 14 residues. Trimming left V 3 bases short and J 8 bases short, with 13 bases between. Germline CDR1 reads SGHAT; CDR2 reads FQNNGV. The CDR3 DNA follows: TGTGCCAGCAGCTTCAGGGACGCCGGGGAAAAACTGTTTTTT. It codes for CASSFRDAGEKLFF.

CDR3 region: CASSWDRARETQYF. In DNA form, the CDR3 reads TGCGCCAGCAGTTGGGACAGGGCTCGGGAGACCCAGTACTTC. The chain joins TRBV10-1 to TRBJ2-5, with 9 bases aligning to TRBD1. V gave up 5 bases and J gave up 5 bases; unmatched junction bases: 6. The CDR3 has 14 amino acids. CDR1 WNHNN and CDR2 SYGVQD come from the germline V gene (reference sequence).

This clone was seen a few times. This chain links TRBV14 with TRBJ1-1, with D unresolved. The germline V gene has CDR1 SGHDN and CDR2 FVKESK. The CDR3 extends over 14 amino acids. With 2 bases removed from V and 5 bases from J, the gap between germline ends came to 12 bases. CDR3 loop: CASSQSLVGTEAFF. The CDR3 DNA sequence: TGTGCCAGCAGCCAATCGCTAGTTGGGACTGAAGCTTTCTTT.

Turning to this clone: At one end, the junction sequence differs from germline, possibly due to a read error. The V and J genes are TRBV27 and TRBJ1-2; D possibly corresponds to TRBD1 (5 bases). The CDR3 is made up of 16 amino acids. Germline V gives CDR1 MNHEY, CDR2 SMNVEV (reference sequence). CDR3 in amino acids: CASSPLASQGARYTSF. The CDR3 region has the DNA TGTGCCAGCAGTCCCCTCGCTTCGCAGGGAGCAAGGTACACTTCCTTC.

In nucleotides, the CDR3 is TGCGCCAGCAGTAGGACCAGCTCTGGAAACACCATATATTTT. It specifies CASSRTSSGNTIYF. The V and J genes are TRBV5-1 and TRBJ1-3; D is uncertain. Germline V gives CDR1 SGHRS, CDR2 YFSETQ. The CDR3 runs to 14 residues. V was shortened by 5 bases and J by 0 bases, with 9 bases between the two germline ends.

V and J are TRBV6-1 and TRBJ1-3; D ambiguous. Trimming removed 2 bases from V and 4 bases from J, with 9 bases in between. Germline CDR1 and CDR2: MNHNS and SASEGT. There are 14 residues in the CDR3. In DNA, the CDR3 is TGTGCCAGCAGTGAACAGGCCGTCGGAAACACCATATATTTT. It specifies CASSEQAVGNTIYF.

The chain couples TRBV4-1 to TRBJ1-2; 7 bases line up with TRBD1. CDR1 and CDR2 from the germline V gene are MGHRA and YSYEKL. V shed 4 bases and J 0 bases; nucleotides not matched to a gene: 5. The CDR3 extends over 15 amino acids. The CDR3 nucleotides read TGCGCCAGCAGCCCCCGACAGGGAGCTAACTATGGCTACACCTTC. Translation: CASSPRQGANYGYTF.

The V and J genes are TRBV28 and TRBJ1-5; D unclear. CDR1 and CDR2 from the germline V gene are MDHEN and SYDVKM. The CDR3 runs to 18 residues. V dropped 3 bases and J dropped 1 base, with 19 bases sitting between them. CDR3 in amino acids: CASSLSRIAFGSNQPQHF. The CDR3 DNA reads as TGTGCCAGCAGTTTGTCGAGGATCGCGTTTGGAAGCAATCAGCCCCAGCATTTT.

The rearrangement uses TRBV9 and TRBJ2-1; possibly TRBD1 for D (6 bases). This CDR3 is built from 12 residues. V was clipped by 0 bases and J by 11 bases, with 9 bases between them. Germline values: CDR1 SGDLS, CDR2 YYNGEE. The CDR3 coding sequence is TGTGCCAGCAGCGTAGTCGGACAGAAGCAGTTCTTC. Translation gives CASSVVGQKQFF. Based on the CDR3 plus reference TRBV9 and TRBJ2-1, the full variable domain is DSGVTQTPKHLITATGQRVTLRCSPRSGDLSVYWYQQSLDQGLQFLIQYYNGEERAKGNILERFSAQQFPDLHSELNLSSLELGDSALYFCASSVVGQKQFFGPGTRLTVL.

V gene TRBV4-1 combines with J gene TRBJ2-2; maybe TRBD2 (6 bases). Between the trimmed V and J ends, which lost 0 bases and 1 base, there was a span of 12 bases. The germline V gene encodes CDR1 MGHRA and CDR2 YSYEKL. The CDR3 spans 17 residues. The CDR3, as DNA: TGCGCCAGCAGCCAAGATCCGGTCGGGAGGAACACCGGGGAGCTGTTTTTT. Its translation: CASSQDPVGRNTGELFF.